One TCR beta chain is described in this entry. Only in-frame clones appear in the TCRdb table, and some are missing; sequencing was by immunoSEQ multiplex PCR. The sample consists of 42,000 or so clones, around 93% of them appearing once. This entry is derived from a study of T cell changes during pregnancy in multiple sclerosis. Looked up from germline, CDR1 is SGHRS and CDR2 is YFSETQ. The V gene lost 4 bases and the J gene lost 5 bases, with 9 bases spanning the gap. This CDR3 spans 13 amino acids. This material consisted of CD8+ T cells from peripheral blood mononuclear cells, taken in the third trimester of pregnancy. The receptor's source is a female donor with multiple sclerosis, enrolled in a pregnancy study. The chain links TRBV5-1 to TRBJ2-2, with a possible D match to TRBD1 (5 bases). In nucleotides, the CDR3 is TGCGCCAGCAGCCTGACAGTTACCGGGGAGCTGTTTTTT. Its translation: CASSLTVTGELFF. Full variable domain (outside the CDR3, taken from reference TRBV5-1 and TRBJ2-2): KAGVTQTPRYLIKTRGQQVTLSCSPISGHRSVSWYQQTPGQGLQFLFEYFSETQRNKGNFPGRFSGRQFSNSRSEMNVSTLELGDSALYLCASSLTVTGELFFGEGSRLTVL.